These 20 T cell receptor beta chains were all obtained from the same sample, sequenced in a study of shared clonotypes between healthy human individuals. The data were produced by immunoSEQ multiplex PCR, yet TCRdb's version contains in-frame clones alone and is incomplete. The table has 2.3 million or so clones, just over 90% seen once. The sequenced sample consisted of naive CD4+ T cells from PBMCs. Subset in this sample: CD45RA+ positively selected. These TCRs come from a young man in good health. Some clones in this sample may be carry-over from other donors' samples.

V and J are TRBV6-4 and TRBJ2-1; a weak D match, TRBD2 (6 bases). The CDR3 has 15 amino acids. CDR1 MRHNA and CDR2 SNTAGT come from the germline V gene. V was clipped by 2 bases and J by 2 bases, with 10 bases between them. As DNA, the CDR3 is TGTGCCAGCAGTGACAGGAGGAGGGCCTACAATGAGCAGTTCTTC. Its translation: CASSDRRRAYNEQFF.

V is TRBV5-1 and J is TRBJ2-5; D may correspond to TRBD1 or TRBD2 (5 bases each). V was trimmed by 2 bases and J by 3 bases, leaving 17 bases between them. Germline-derived CDR1 and CDR2 are SGHRS and YFSETQ. The CDR3 loop spans 16 amino acids. Here the CDR3 reads CASSFRVRGSKETQYF. The CDR3 nucleotides read TGCGCCAGCAGCTTTCGAGTCCGGGGCTCCAAAGAGACCCAGTACTTC.

V and J are TRBV27 and TRBJ2-1, with 15 positions matching TRBD2. The junction had 7 bases not matched to a gene; V was cut back by 11 bases and J by 2 bases. The CDR3 spans 16 residues. Germline assignment: CDR1 MNHEY and CDR2 SMNVEV (reference sequence). For the CDR3, the DNA is TGTGCCGCCATGGGACTAGCGGGAGGAACCTACAATGAGCAGTTCTTC. Amino acid sequence: CAAMGLAGGTYNEQFF.

This chain uses TRBV4-2 with TRBJ2-5, with 8 bases lining up with TRBD2. Germline V gives CDR1 LGHNA, CDR2 YNFKEQ. The CDR3 is made up of 15 amino acids. V dropped 4 bases and J dropped 5; count of bases not matched to a gene: 9. CDR3 in amino acids: CASSRQTSGGETQYF. As DNA, the CDR3 is TGTGCCAGCAGCCGACAAACTAGCGGTGGCGAGACCCAGTACTTC.

This sequence joins TRBV28 and TRBJ2-4; D gene ambiguous. Germline loops: CDR1 MDHEN, CDR2 SYDVKM. CDR3 size: 18 residues. The V and J ends lost 6 bases and 0 bases respectively, with 21 bases between them. The CDR3 DNA follows: TGTGCCAGCAGGCCCGGCACGCCGAAGCCGATAGCCAAAAACATTCAGTACTTC. Its protein product is CASRPGTPKPIAKNIQYF.

This clone was picked up one time. The rearrangement uses TRBV6-1 and TRBJ2-3; 8 nucleotides agree with TRBD2. Germline values: CDR1 MNHNS, CDR2 SASEGT. The CDR3 covers 18 residues. The V segment lost 3 bases and the J segment 4 bases; nucleotides outside the gene matches: 15. The CDR3 coding sequence is TGTGCCAGCAGTGATGGGGGAGGAACGGGAGGGCGGGCAGATACGCAGTATTTT. Encoded protein: CASSDGGGTGGRADTQYF.

The chain is built from TRBV18 and TRBJ2-5; D possibly uses TRBD1 or TRBD2 (5 bases each). Germline V gene sequence: CDR1 KGHSH, CDR2 LQKENI. CDR3 length equals 14 residues. With 6 bases removed from V and 5 bases from J, the gap between germline ends came to 16 bases. The CDR3 reads CASSREGFSETQYF. For the CDR3, the DNA is TGTGCCAGCTCTCGCGAGGGGTTTTCGGAGACCCAGTACTTC. Based on the CDR3 plus reference TRBV18 and TRBJ2-5, the full variable domain is NAGVMQNPRHLVRRRGQEARLRCSPMKGHSHVYWYRQLPEEGLKFMVYLQKENIIDESGMPKERFSAEFPKEGPSILRIQQVVRGDSAAYFCASSREGFSETQYFGPGTRLLVL.

This chain links TRBV5-1 with TRBJ2-1; no definite D call. There are 15 residues in the CDR3. The V end was cut by 4 bases, the J end by 7 bases, with 18 bases between. Germline values: CDR1 SGHRS, CDR2 YFSETQ. The CDR3 nucleotides read TGCGCCAGCAGCCCGGACCCCAACGTCGGGAATGAGCAGTTCTTC. It translates to CASSPDPNVGNEQFF.

This clone was counted once. V gene TRBV25-1 combines with J gene TRBJ2-3; D is possibly TRBD1 (5 bases). The CDR3 consists of 15 residues. Per germline, CDR1 MGHDK and CDR2 SYGVNS. V was cut by 3 bases and J by 6 bases, with 16 bases left in between. This CDR3 is CASSDWTITWDTQYF. CDR3 nucleotide sequence: TGTGCCAGCAGTGACTGGACAATAACGTGGGATACGCAGTATTTT.

The gene calls are TRBV7-2 and TRBJ1-1; 8 nucleotides line up with TRBD1. CDR1 and CDR2 (germline): SGHTA, FQGNSA. V shed 0 bases, J shed 2 bases, and the junction held 5 bases outside the gene matches. This CDR3 has 16 amino acids. The CDR3 is CASSLALGQGNTEAFF. CDR3 in DNA: TGTGCCAGCAGCTTAGCCCTAGGACAGGGCAACACTGAAGCTTTCTTT.

This clone showed up just once. V usage is TRBV7-9 and J usage is TRBJ2-1, with 8 bases that match TRBD2. In germline, CDR1 is SEHNR, CDR2 FQNEAQ (reference sequence). The CDR3 length is 16 residues. The ends lost 5 bases at V and 2 bases at J; junction bases unmatched: 8. CDR3 sequence reads: CASSTQRGNAYNEQFF. The CDR3 DNA is TGTGCCAGCAGCACCCAGCGGGGGAACGCCTACAATGAGCAGTTCTTC.

A single count supports this clone. V usage is TRBV5-1 and J usage is TRBJ1-1; 7 bases line up with TRBD1. This CDR3 has 16 amino acids. CDR1 is SGHRS, CDR2 YFSETQ, per germline. V trimming: 0 bases; J trimming: 7 bases; junction bases outside the gene matches: 12. The CDR3 sequence: CASSLGSLTGIGEAFF. The CDR3 coding sequence is TGCGCCAGCAGCTTGGGGTCCCTGACAGGGATCGGTGAAGCTTTCTTT.

Concerning this clone itself: The sample has other DNA sequences that encode this CDR3 too. The rearrangement links TRBV6-5 to TRBJ1-4; D uncertain. There are 13 residues in the CDR3. The ends were cut back, 2 bases at V and 5 bases at J, with 6 bases in the middle. CDR1 and CDR2 from the germline V gene are MNHEY and SVGAGI. The CDR3 region is CASSYRRNEKLFF. CDR3 DNA sequence: TGTGCCAGCAGTTACAGGAGGAATGAAAAACTGTTTTTT.

CDR3 in amino acids: CASSSPGGRYYGYTF. The CDR3 DNA follows: TGTGCCAGCAGTTCCCCGGGGGGGCGGTACTATGGCTACACCTTC. V and J are TRBV28 and TRBJ1-2; D perhaps matches TRBD1 (6 bases). Per the germline V gene, CDR1 is MDHEN and CDR2 is SYDVKM. With 4 bases removed from V and 3 bases from J, the gap between germline ends came to 15 bases. CDR3 size: 15 residues.

As concerns this clone: Other DNA sequences from this sample encode an identical CDR3 as well. This chain joins TRBV28 and TRBJ2-7, with D tentatively TRBD1 (5 bases). The CDR3 is made up of 13 amino acids. Trimming stripped 4 bases from V and 6 bases from J, with 13 bases between. CDR1 MDHEN and CDR2 SYDVKM come from the germline V gene. The CDR3, as DNA: TGTGCCAGCAGTTCCTCAGGGCGTGGCGAGCAGTACTTC. Protein product: CASSSSGRGEQYF.

The J gene is TRBJ2-7, the V gene TRBV6-5; D remains ambiguous. V was trimmed by 4 bases and J by 6 bases, leaving 7 bases between them. The germline CDR1 and CDR2 sequences are MNHEY and SVGAGI. The CDR3 is made up of 11 amino acids. The CDR3 sequence is CASSSRGEQYF. For the CDR3, the DNA is TGTGCCAGCAGTTCCCGCGGCGAGCAGTACTTC.

The chain recombines TRBV4-2 with TRBJ1-3, with 9 bases matching TRBD1. This CDR3 contains 19 residues. From germline, CDR1 is LGHNA and CDR2 YNFKEQ. J gave up 0 bases and V 0 bases, and 9 bases lay outside the gene matches. The CDR3: CASSQEHVTGGTSGNTIYF. CDR3 nucleotide sequence: TGTGCCAGCAGCCAAGAACACGTAACAGGGGGCACCTCTGGAAACACCATATATTTT.

The chain recombines TRBV6-4 with TRBJ2-3; 8 bases match TRBD2. CDR3 length equals 13 residues. Germline assignment: CDR1 MRHNA and CDR2 SNTAGT. With 8 bases clipped from V and 6 bases from J, the junction kept 7 bases outside the gene matches. The CDR3 here is CASGREVTDTQYF. DNA of the CDR3: TGTGCCAGCGGGCGGGAGGTCACGGATACGCAGTATTTT.

Notes on this clone: This CDR3 is also generated by other DNA sequences in the sample. The chain combines TRBV2 with TRBJ2-7, with D possibly matching TRBD1 (6 bases). This CDR3 has 14 amino acids. Looked up from germline, CDR1 is SNHLY and CDR2 is FYNNEI. V was pared by 6 bases and J by 3 bases, with 15 bases between. CDR3 sequence: CASSAGQGSYEQYF. The CDR3 DNA reads as TGTGCCAGCAGCGCCGGGCAGGGGAGCTACGAGCAGTACTTC.

The rearrangement links TRBV7-9 to TRBJ1-5; the match to TRBD1 covers 8 bases. The V gene's germline CDR1 is SEHNR and CDR2 FQNEAQ (reference sequence). Trimming cost V 1 base and J 2 bases; bases outside gene matches: 7. The CDR3 is 17 residues long. CDR3 DNA sequence: TGTGCCAGCAGCTTAGGCCAGGGGGCTAATGGCAATCAGCCCCAGCATTTT. This translates into CASSLGQGANGNQPQHF.